Given below is one T cell receptor (beta chain) in context. Its antigen is as yet unknown. The data derive from a study of identical twins. Template switching added a universal primer site, and cDNA bore unique molecular identifiers. TCRdb called the 5' RACE reads again in MiXCR, with one record for every CDR3 protein. The table shows some 240,000 distinct CDR3 sequences, with roughly 8% occurring only once. Broader study findings: While abundant cord blood beta clonotypes carried fewer insertions, memory repertoires showed no such pattern. Without tracking the same donors, conclusions rested on cross-sectional statistical analysis.

The CDR3 length is 12 residues. With 7 bases clipped from V and 3 bases from J, the junction kept 1 base outside the gene matches. The germline gives CDR1 SNHLY, CDR2 FYNNEI. The same sample was also studied in work on yellow fever vaccine responses in identical twins.

Material: CD8+ T cells sorted from blood. The chain is built from TRBV2 and TRBJ2-5; 8 bases are a match to TRBD2. This TCR derives from a woman aged 18-35 years in good health. CDR3 bases: TGTGCCAGCATGGGACTAGAAGAGACCCAGTACTTC. Amino acid sequence: CASMGLEETQYF.